Listed here are 3 T cell receptor beta chains from one sample, sequenced in a study of T cell responses to AZD1222 COVID-19 vaccine. Produced via immunoSEQ multiplex PCR; TCRdb's table is partial and in-frame only. The sample includes about 97,000 clones, roughly 91% of them seen just once. The source was peripheral blood, collected on day 0 of AZD1222 vaccination. These TCRs come from an adult in good health.

V and J are TRBV14 and TRBJ2-2; 10 bases map to TRBD1. Germline V gives CDR1 SGHDN, CDR2 FVKESK. Trimming at V came to 1 base and at J to 7 bases, leaving 3 bases not matched to a gene. The CDR3 spans 15 residues. CDR3 protein: CASSQVGQGVGELFF. In DNA form, the CDR3 reads TGTGCCAGCAGCCAAGTCGGACAGGGGGTCGGGGAGCTGTTTTTT.

J is TRBJ2-7 and V is TRBV9, with a weak D call TRBD2 (6 bases). V lost 4 bases to trimming and J lost 0 bases, with 14 bases between them. Germline CDR1 and CDR2: SGDLS and YYNGEE. This CDR3 region has 15 residues. This chain's CDR3 is CASSRDFPSSYEQYF. In DNA, the CDR3 is TGTGCCAGCAGCAGGGACTTCCCGAGCTCCTACGAGCAGTACTTC.

The V and J genes are TRBV6-2 or TRBV6-3 and TRBJ2-5; 13 bases match TRBD2. The CDR3 length is 16 residues. With V trimmed by 6 bases and J by 5 bases, 9 bases remained unmatched. CDR1 MNHEY and CDR2 SVGEGT come from the germline V gene. The CDR3 region is CASSLTSGGALETQYF. The DNA for the CDR3 is TGTGCCAGCAGCCTCACTAGCGGGGGGGCCTTGGAGACCCAGTACTTC.